The 10 T cell receptor beta chains listed next were all sequenced from one sample in a study of blood T cell repertoires in COVID-19. The assay was immunoSEQ multiplex PCR, and TCRdb's table has in-frame clones only and misses some. The sample carries roughly 340,000 clones, 88% recorded once. Material: peripheral blood. These receptor sequences come from a woman aged 65 to 85 with COVID-19, enrolled during active disease.

The chain's CDR3 is CASSSIPAAGAGNTIYF. The CDR3 DNA sequence: TGCGCCAGCAGCTCGATACCAGCCGCGGGGGCAGGAAACACCATATATTTT. This chain joins TRBV5-1 and TRBJ1-3; possibly TRBD1 for D (6 bases). With 3 bases removed from V and 4 bases from J, the gap between germline ends came to 20 bases. CDR1 is SGHRS, CDR2 YFSETQ, per germline. The CDR3 spans 17 residues.

CDR3 sequence (DNA): TGTGCCAGCAGCACCGCCCCTAGCGGGGATTACAATGAGCAGTTCTTC. It yields the protein CASSTAPSGDYNEQFF. This chain links TRBV5-5 with TRBJ2-1; 9 nucleotides agree with TRBD2. CDR1 is SGHKS, CDR2 YYEKEE, per germline (reference sequence). The CDR3 is 16 amino acids. Losses at the gene ends were 4 bases for V and 4 bases for J; bases not matched to a gene: 9.

The chain combines TRBV3-1 (or the pseudogene TRBV3-2) with TRBJ2-3, with 7 bases aligning to TRBD2. The CDR3 spans 14 residues. Germline V gene data show CDR1 as LGHDT and CDR2 as YNNKEL (reference sequence). The V gene end was trimmed by 0 bases and the J gene end by 4 bases; junction bases not matched to a gene: 1. This CDR3 reads CASSQEGGADTQYF. In DNA form, the CDR3 reads TGTGCCAGCAGCCAAGAGGGGGGGGCAGATACGCAGTATTTT.

This chain links TRBV4-2 with TRBJ2-3, with 14 nucleotides matching TRBD2. Germline CDR1 is LGHNA and CDR2 is YNFKEQ. J lost 3 bases, V lost 2 bases, and 10 bases had no gene match. CDR3 length: 19 residues. CDR3 sequence reads: CASSQYPGTSGGATDTQYF. The CDR3 DNA reads as TGTGCCAGCAGCCAATACCCCGGGACTAGCGGGGGAGCTACAGATACGCAGTATTTT.

The V and J genes are TRBV29-1 and TRBJ1-1; 7 nucleotides align to TRBD1. Trimming removed 1 base from V and 1 base from J; junction bases left unmatched: 6. The CDR3 is 15 amino acids. CDR1 is SQVTM and CDR2 is ANQGSEA in the germline V gene. DNA of the CDR3: TGCAGCGTTGAAGGAGGGGGCAGGGGGAACACTGAAGCTTTCTTT. Residues: CSVEGGGRGNTEAFF.

The rearrangement joins TRBV19 to TRBJ2-7, with D possibly TRBD2 on 5 matching bases. Germline V gene lookup returns CDR1 LNHDA and CDR2 SQIVND (reference sequence). The CDR3 spans 13 residues. The V gene lost 3 bases and the J gene lost 0 bases, with 6 bases spanning the gap. As DNA, the CDR3 is TGTGCCAGTAGTATTGACTACTCCTACGAGCAGTACTTC. Its translation is CASSIDYSYEQYF.

In the case of this clone: In the same sample, other DNA sequences code for this CDR3. The rearrangement uses TRBV3-1 (or the pseudogene TRBV3-2) and TRBJ1-1; D gene unclear. The germline V and J ends were trimmed by 1 base and 1 base, with 4 bases remaining between them. The CDR3 has 13 residues. Germline loops: CDR1 LGHDT, CDR2 YNNKEL (reference sequence). This chain's CDR3 is CASSQGGNTEAFF. In DNA form, the CDR3 reads TGTGCCAGCAGCCAAGGCGGGAACACTGAAGCTTTCTTT.

The J gene is TRBJ2-1, the V gene TRBV5-1; 8 bases are shared with TRBD2. The trim removed 5 bases at V and 4 bases at J, leaving 8 bases unmatched. This CDR3 region has 15 residues. Germline CDR1 reads SGHRS; CDR2 reads YFSETQ. DNA for the CDR3: TGCGCCAGCAGATTTTCGGGGGGGCCTTACAATGAGCAGTTCTTC. This sequence encodes CASRFSGGPYNEQFF.

This chain uses TRBV6-5 with TRBJ1-2, with 9 bases aligning to TRBD1. Per the germline V gene, CDR1 is MNHEY and CDR2 is SVGAGI. This CDR3 comprises 14 residues. The trim removed 5 bases at V and 7 bases at J, leaving 8 bases unmatched. The CDR3 coding sequence is TGTGCCAGCAGTCTGACAGGGGGGTTTGGTGGCTACACCTTC. Its translation: CASSLTGGFGGYTF.

The gene calls are TRBV5-4 and TRBJ1-6, with 8 bases that match TRBD1. Germline lookup yields CDR1 SGHNT and CDR2 YYREEE (reference sequence). This CDR3 region has 16 residues. J lost 0 bases, V lost 3 bases, and 2 bases had no gene match. DNA of the CDR3: TGTGCCAGCAGCTCCACAGGGGGCTCCTATAATTCACCCCTCCACTTT. Translating gives CASSSTGGSYNSPLHF.